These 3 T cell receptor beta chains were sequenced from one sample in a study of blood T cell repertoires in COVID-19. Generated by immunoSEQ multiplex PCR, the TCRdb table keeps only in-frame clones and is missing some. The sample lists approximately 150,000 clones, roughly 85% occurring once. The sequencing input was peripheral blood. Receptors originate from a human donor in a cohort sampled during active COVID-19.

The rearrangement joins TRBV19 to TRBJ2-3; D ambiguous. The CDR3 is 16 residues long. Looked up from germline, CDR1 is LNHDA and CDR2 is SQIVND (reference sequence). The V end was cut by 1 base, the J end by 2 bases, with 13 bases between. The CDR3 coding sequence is TGTGCCAGTAGTATAGGGTGGGCCAGGTCCACAGATACGCAGTATTTT. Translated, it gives CASSIGWARSTDTQYF.

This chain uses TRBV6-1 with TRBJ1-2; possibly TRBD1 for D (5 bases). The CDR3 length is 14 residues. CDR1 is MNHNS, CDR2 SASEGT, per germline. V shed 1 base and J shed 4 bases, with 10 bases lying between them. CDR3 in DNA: TGTGCCAGCAGTGAAGTGGGGACTATCTATGGCTACACCTTC. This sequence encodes CASSEVGTIYGYTF.

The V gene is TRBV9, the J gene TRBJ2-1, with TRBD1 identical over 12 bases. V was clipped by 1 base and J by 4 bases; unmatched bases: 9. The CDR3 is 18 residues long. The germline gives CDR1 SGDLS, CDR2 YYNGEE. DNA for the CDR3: TGTGCCAGCAGCGTAAGCGGGACAGGGGGCGCGGGTTACAATGAGCAGTTCTTC. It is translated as CASSVSGTGGAGYNEQFF. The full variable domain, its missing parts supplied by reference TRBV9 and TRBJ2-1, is DSGVTQTPKHLITATGQRVTLRCSPRSGDLSVYWYQQSLDQGLQFLIQYYNGEERAKGNILERFSAQQFPDLHSELNLSSLELGDSALYFCASSVSGTGGAGYNEQFFGPGTRLTVL.